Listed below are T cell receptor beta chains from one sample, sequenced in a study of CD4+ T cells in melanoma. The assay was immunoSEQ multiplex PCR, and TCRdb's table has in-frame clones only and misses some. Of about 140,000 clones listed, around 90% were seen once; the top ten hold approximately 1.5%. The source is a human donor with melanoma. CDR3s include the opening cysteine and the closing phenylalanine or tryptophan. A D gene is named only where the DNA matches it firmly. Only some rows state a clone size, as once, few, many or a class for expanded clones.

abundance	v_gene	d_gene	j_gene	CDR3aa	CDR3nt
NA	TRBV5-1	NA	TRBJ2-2	CASSLQHGAGELFF	TGCGCCAGCAGCTTGCAGCACGGGGCTGGGGAGCTGTTTTTT
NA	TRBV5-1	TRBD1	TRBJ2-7	CASSLGAKTGGGYEQYF	TGCGCCAGCAGCTTGGGGGCAAAGACAGGGGGGGGCTACGAGCAGTACTTC
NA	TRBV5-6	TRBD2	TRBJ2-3	CASSWAGGSGTLGDTQYF	TGTGCCAGCAGCTGGGCGGGGGGATCGGGGACCTTGGGGGATACGCAGTATTTT
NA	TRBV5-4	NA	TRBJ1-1	CASSSNVRGEAFF	TGTGCCAGCAGCTCAAACGTAAGGGGGGAAGCTTTCTTT
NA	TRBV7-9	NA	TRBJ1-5	CASSFDGTPLRPQHF	TGTGCCAGCAGCTTTGACGGGACACCGCTAAGGCCCCAGCATTTT
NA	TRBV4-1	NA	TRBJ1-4	CASSLLQGTATNEKLFF	TGCGCCAGCAGCCTTCTCCAGGGGACTGCAACTAATGAAAAACTGTTTTTT
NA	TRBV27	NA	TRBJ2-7	CANTSEGEQYF	TGTGCCAACACGAGCGAGGGCGAGCAGTACTTC
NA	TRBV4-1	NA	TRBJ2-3	CASREASTDTQYF	TGCGCCAGCAGAGAGGCCAGCACAGATACGCAGTATTTT
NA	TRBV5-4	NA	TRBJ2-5	CASTDLSSYQETQYF	TGTGCCAGCACCGATCTATCTAGTTACCAAGAGACCCAGTACTTC
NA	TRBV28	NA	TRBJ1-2	CASSWSPGIYGYTF	TGTGCCAGCAGTTGGTCGCCAGGGATCTATGGCTACACCTTC
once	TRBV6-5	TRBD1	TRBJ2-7	CASRTRQGSSYEQYF	TGTGCCAGCAGGACCAGACAGGGAAGCTCCTACGAGCAGTACTTC
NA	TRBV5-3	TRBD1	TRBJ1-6	CARSSYRTGSVGSYNSPLHF	TGTGCCAGAAGCTCCTACCGGACAGGTTCAGTAGGGTCCTATAATTCACCCCTCCACTTT
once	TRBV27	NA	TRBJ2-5	CASSFRAPQETQYF	TGTGCCAGCAGTTTCAGGGCCCCCCAAGAGACCCAGTACTTC
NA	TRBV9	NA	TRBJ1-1	CASSVGLRANTEAFF	TGTGCCAGCAGCGTAGGATTACGGGCGAACACTGAAGCTTTCTTT
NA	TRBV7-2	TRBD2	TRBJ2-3	CASSFAGGAPDTQYF	TGTGCCAGCAGCTTTGCGGGGGGGGCCCCAGATACGCAGTATTTT
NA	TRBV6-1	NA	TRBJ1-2	CASTPPGGPYGYTF	TGTGCCAGCACCCCTCCGGGGGGACCCTATGGCTACACCTTC
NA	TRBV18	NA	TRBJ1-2	CASSPSGRSWYGYTF	TGTGCCAGCTCACCAAGCGGACGGTCCTGGTATGGCTACACCTTC
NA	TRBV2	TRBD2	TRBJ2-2	CASSDHTSGGSSGELFF	TGTGCCAGCAGTGATCATACTAGCGGGGGGTCTAGCGGGGAGCTGTTTTTT
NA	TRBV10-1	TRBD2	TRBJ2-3	CASSESIFGAGVGPTDTQYF	TGCGCCAGCAGTGAGTCGATTTTTGGAGCGGGGGTGGGGCCCACAGATACGCAGTATTTT
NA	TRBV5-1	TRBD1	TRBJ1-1	CASSRTGGQPEAFF	TGCGCCAGCAGTAGGACAGGGGGCCAACCTGAAGCTTTCTTT
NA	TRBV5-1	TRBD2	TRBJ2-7	CASSLDGGGGADEQYF	TGCGCCAGCAGCTTGGACGGCGGCGGGGGGGCAGACGAGCAGTACTTC
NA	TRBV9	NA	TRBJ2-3	CASSVLAADTQYF	TGTGCCAGCAGCGTACTAGCCGCAGATACGCAGTATTTT
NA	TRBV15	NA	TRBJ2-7	CATSRDRGYEQYF	TGTGCCACCAGCAGAGATCGAGGGTACGAGCAGTACTTC
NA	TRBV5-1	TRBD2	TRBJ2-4	CASSFGTSGGGIQYF	TGCGCCAGCAGCTTCGGGACTAGCGGGGGGGGGATTCAGTACTTC
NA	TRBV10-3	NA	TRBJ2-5	CAISGGEETQYF	TGTGCCATCAGTGGGGGTGAAGAGACCCAGTACTTC
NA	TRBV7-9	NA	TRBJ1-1	CASGHEGYTEAFF	TGTGCCAGCGGACACGAGGGATACACTGAAGCTTTCTTT
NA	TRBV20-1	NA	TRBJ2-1	CSAEAHNEQFF	TGCAGTGCAGAGGCGCACAATGAGCAGTTCTTC
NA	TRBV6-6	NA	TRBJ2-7	CASSSKYEQYF	TGTGCCAGCAGTTCGAAATACGAGCAGTACTTC
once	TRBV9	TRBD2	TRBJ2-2	CASSVTRSAPGLARNTGELFF	TGTGCCAGCAGCGTAACCCGCAGCGCCCCGGGACTAGCGAGGAACACCGGGGAGCTGTTTTTT
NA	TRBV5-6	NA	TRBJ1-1	CASSKNTEAFF	TGTGCCAGCAGCAAGAACACTGAAGCTTTCTTT
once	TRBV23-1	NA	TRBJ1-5	CASSQASGVNSNQPQHF	TGCGCCAGCAGTCAAGCCTCAGGGGTTAATAGCAATCAGCCCCAGCATTTT
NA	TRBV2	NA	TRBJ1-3	CASSYTGRMAGNTIYF	TGTGCCAGCAGTTATACAGGGAGGATGGCTGGAAACACCATATATTTT
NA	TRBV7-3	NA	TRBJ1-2	CASSPGGGYGYTF	TGTGCCAGCAGCCCCGGTGGGGGGTATGGCTACACCTTC
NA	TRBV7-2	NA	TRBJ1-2	CASSLIRDGNYGYTF	TGTGCCAGCAGCTTAATCCGGGACGGAAACTATGGCTACACCTTC
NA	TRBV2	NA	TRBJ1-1	CASPRGELMNTEAFF	TGTGCCAGCCCCAGGGGCGAACTCATGAACACTGAAGCTTTCTTT
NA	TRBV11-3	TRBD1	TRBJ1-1	CASSLGQGREAFF	TGTGCCAGCAGCTTGGGACAGGGAAGGGAAGCTTTCTTT
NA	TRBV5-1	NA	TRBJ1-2	CASSLDLGRSNYGYTF	TGCGCCAGCAGCTTGGACTTGGGCAGATCCAACTATGGCTACACCTTC
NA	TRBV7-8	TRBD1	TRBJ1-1	CASSTYRGPGANTEAFF	TGTGCCAGCAGCACATACAGGGGCCCAGGGGCGAACACTGAAGCTTTCTTT
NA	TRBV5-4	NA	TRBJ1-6	CASSFKGPSYNSPLHF	TGTGCCAGCAGCTTCAAGGGGCCATCCTATAATTCACCCCTCCACTTT
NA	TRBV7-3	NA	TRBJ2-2	CASSLQGWTGELFF	TGTGCCAGCAGCTTACAGGGATGGACCGGGGAGCTGTTTTTT
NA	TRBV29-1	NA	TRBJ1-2	CSVEGGGSGGYTF	TGCAGCGTTGAAGGGGGTGGTTCGGGTGGCTACACCTTC